The 13 T cell receptor beta chains listed next were all sequenced from one sample in a study of radiation and T cells in renal cell carcinoma. Time point meaning: baseline pretreatment blood. Treatment reported: 15 Gy SBRT to primary tumor, nephrectomy 4 weeks later. The protocol was immunoSEQ multiplex PCR, while the TCRdb copy is restricted to in-frame clones and leaves out a portion. The sample shows 140,000 or so clones, 70% to 90% of them seen only once. Sequencing was performed on blood, taken from a patient whose treatment included radiotherapy and nephrectomy. Receptors were obtained from a woman aged 45 to 65 with renal cell carcinoma.

The J gene is TRBJ2-1, the V gene TRBV6-5; D call uncertain. V lost 0 bases and J lost 6, with 12 bases in between. The germline gives CDR1 MNHEY, CDR2 SVGAGI. CDR3 length: 15 residues. The CDR3 nucleotides are TGTGCCAGCAGTTACTCTAGGACCAGAGGCAATGAGCAGTTCTTC. As protein: CASSYSRTRGNEQFF.

The chain combines TRBV5-1 with TRBJ2-7, with D perhaps matching TRBD1 or TRBD2 (5 bases each). The CDR3 sequence is 16 residues long. The germline V and J ends were trimmed by 2 bases and 0 bases, with 15 bases remaining between them. Germline V gene sequence: CDR1 SGHRS, CDR2 YFSETQ. The CDR3 loop is CASSFQTGRGSYEQYF. CDR3 DNA sequence: TGCGCCAGCAGCTTTCAGACGGGAAGGGGCTCCTACGAGCAGTACTTC.

A single count supports this clone. This chain links TRBV15 with TRBJ2-2; D is possibly TRBD1 (6 bases). The CDR3 is 19 residues long. Germline V gene sequence: CDR1 LNHNV, CDR2 YYDKDF (reference sequence). The germline V and J ends were trimmed by 3 bases and 4 bases, with 24 bases remaining between them. Written as DNA, the CDR3 is TGTGCCACCAGCAGTGGACTCAACCGGGACATGGTCGTCACCGGGGAGCTGTTTTTT. Its translation is CATSSGLNRDMVVTGELFF.

The chain links TRBV5-1 to TRBJ2-7, with 8 bases fitting TRBD2. Germline CDR1 is SGHRS and CDR2 is YFSETQ. The CDR3 length is 15 residues. V shed 0 bases and J 4 bases; nucleotides not matched to a gene: 6. CDR3: CASSLEAGVIYEQYF. The CDR3 nucleotides are TGCGCCAGCAGCTTGGAAGCGGGGGTTATTTACGAGCAGTACTTC.

In this sample, this clone turned up a few times. The chain links TRBV30 to TRBJ1-1; 9 bases fit TRBD1. The CDR3 is made up of 14 amino acids. In germline, CDR1 is GTSNPN, CDR2 SVGIG (reference sequence). Losses at the gene ends were 2 bases for V and 5 bases for J; bases not matched to a gene: 6. CDR3 sequence (DNA): TGTGCCTGGAGTATTACAGGGGGCGATACTGAAGCTTTCTTT. Protein sequence: CAWSITGGDTEAFF.

This chain connects TRBV5-1 to TRBJ2-5; no clear D. The CDR3 has 12 amino acids. Germline V lookup: CDR1 SGHRS, CDR2 YFSETQ. V gave up 0 bases and J gave up 5 bases, with 5 bases separating them. CDR3 protein: CASSLVGETQYF. The CDR3 coding sequence is TGCGCCAGCAGCTTGGTAGGGGAGACCCAGTACTTC.

The V call is TRBV5-1, the J call TRBJ1-1; 11 positions match TRBD1. Germline V gives CDR1 SGHRS, CDR2 YFSETQ. The J segment lost 11 bases and the V segment lost 4 bases, leaving 10 bases of the junction unmatched. The CDR3 length is 14 residues. The DNA for the CDR3 is TGCGCCAGCAGCGGACAGGGGGCGCAACCTTCTGCTTTCTTT. Encoded protein: CASSGQGAQPSAFF.

The chain links TRBV7-6 to TRBJ2-7, with D perhaps matching TRBD1 or TRBD2 (5 bases each). CDR3 size: 14 residues. The germline V and J ends were trimmed by 5 bases and 3 bases, with 14 bases remaining between them. The germline V gene has CDR1 SGHVS and CDR2 FNYEAQ. The chain's CDR3 is CASSRGPNYYEQYF. The CDR3 nucleotides are TGTGCCAGCAGCCGGGGACCGAATTACTACGAGCAGTACTTC. The full variable domain, its missing parts supplied by reference TRBV7-6 and TRBJ2-7, is GAGVSQSPRYKVTKRGQDVALRCDPISGHVSLYWYRQALGQGPEFLTYFNYEAQQDKSGLPNDRFSAERPEGSISTLTIQRTEQRDSAMYRCASSRGPNYYEQYFGPGTRLTVT.

The gene calls are TRBV11-1 and TRBJ2-1; 7 nucleotides align to TRBD1. The ends lost 5 bases at V and 4 bases at J; junction bases unmatched: 11. CDR3 size: 16 residues. Per the germline V gene, CDR1 is SGHAT and CDR2 is FQDESV (reference sequence). As DNA, the CDR3 is TGTGCCAGCAGCCCAACCGGGACAGCCCTATACAATGAGCAGTTCTTC. Protein sequence: CASSPTGTALYNEQFF.

The chain couples TRBV11-3 to TRBJ2-1; D is perhaps TRBD1 (5 bases). The germline CDR1 and CDR2 sequences are SGHNT and YENEEA. Trimming left V 5 bases short and J 0 bases short, with 11 bases between. The CDR3 contains 15 residues. The CDR3 region is CASSRGGLSYNEQFF. For the CDR3, the DNA is TGTGCCAGCAGCAGGGGCGGCCTCTCCTACAATGAGCAGTTCTTC.

The gene calls are TRBV5-1 and TRBJ1-4; TRBD1 aligns across 10 bases. J lost 5 bases, V lost 3 bases, and 7 bases had no gene match. CDR3 size: 16 residues. Per germline, CDR1 SGHRS and CDR2 YFSETQ. CDR3 in amino acids: CASSSQPGQGNEKLFF. The CDR3 DNA follows: TGCGCCAGCAGCTCACAACCGGGACAGGGGAATGAAAAACTGTTTTTT.

Notes on this clone: Other DNA sequences from this sample encode an identical CDR3 as well. The J gene is TRBJ1-4, the V gene TRBV6-5; no definite D call. V shed 0 bases and J shed 4 bases, with 9 bases lying between them. CDR1 MNHEY and CDR2 SVGAGI come from the germline V gene. This CDR3 has 15 amino acids. DNA for the CDR3: TGTGCCAGCAGTTACTCGGGCAACTATAATGAAAAACTGTTTTTT. Translated, it gives CASSYSGNYNEKLFF.

The chain couples TRBV5-1 to TRBJ1-1; the match to TRBD1 covers 9 bases. Germline CDR1 is SGHRS and CDR2 is YFSETQ. The CDR3 extends over 16 amino acids. With 8 bases clipped from V and 4 bases from J, the junction kept 15 bases outside the gene matches. CDR3 DNA sequence: TGCGCCAGTGTAGGCGGGACAGGGCATGGTAGCACTGAAGCTTTCTTT. The encoded protein is CASVGGTGHGSTEAFF.